One and the same sample provided the 9 T cell receptor beta chains below, sequenced in a study of regulatory dendritic cells for organ transplantation. Produced via immunoSEQ multiplex PCR; TCRdb's table is partial and in-frame only. The sample carries around 12,000 clones, roughly 69% recorded once. CFSE-labeled sorted T cells met regulatory or mature dendritic cells for around 5 days. The antigens of these receptors remain unknown. The specimen sequenced was naive CD4+ T cells from blood cultured with regulatory dendritic cells. Subset in this sample: CD45RA+ naive T cells. The receptors were sampled from a human donor in good health.

The rearrangement links TRBV5-1 to TRBJ1-1; D gene ambiguous. Germline loops: CDR1 SGHRS, CDR2 YFSETQ. This CDR3 has 13 amino acids. The V and J ends lost 1 base and 0 bases respectively, with 4 bases between them. The CDR3: CASSLTVNTEAFF. CDR3 nucleotide sequence: TGCGCCAGCAGCTTGACAGTGAACACTGAAGCTTTCTTT.

The J gene is TRBJ1-6, the V gene TRBV6-5; 7 nucleotides match TRBD1. V shed 6 bases, J shed 10 bases, and the junction held 6 bases outside the gene matches. The CDR3 runs to 13 residues. The germline CDR1 and CDR2 sequences are MNHEY and SVGAGI. The CDR3 spells CASRRDRRSPLHF. In DNA form, the CDR3 reads TGTGCCAGCAGGAGGGACAGACGGTCACCCCTCCACTTT.

V usage is TRBV19 and J usage is TRBJ1-3; D not certain. Trimming stripped 5 bases from V and 0 bases from J, with 8 bases between. This CDR3 comprises 14 residues. Germline CDR1 LNHDA, CDR2 SQIVND (reference sequence). The CDR3 protein is CASSVQHSGNTIYF. DNA of the CDR3: TGTGCCAGTAGTGTCCAACACTCTGGAAACACCATATATTTT.

The chain combines TRBV19 with TRBJ1-2, with D possibly being TRBD1 (6 bases). From germline, CDR1 is LNHDA and CDR2 SQIVND (reference sequence). Trimming shortened V by 2 bases and J by 4 bases, and 14 bases separated the two germline ends. This CDR3 comprises 15 residues. The CDR3 loop is CASSISPGAGYGYTF. For the CDR3, the DNA is TGTGCCAGTAGTATATCCCCAGGGGCCGGCTATGGCTACACCTTC. Based on the CDR3 plus reference TRBV19 and TRBJ1-2, the full variable domain is DGGITQSPKYLFRKEGQNVTLSCEQNLNHDAMYWYRQDPGQGLRLIYYSQIVNDFQKGDIAEGYSVSREKKESFPLTVTSAQKNPTAFYLCASSISPGAGYGYTFGSGTRLTVV.

J is TRBJ2-1 and V is TRBV7-3; TRBD2 aligns across 7 bases. The CDR3 covers 15 residues. The trim removed 2 bases at V and 8 bases at J, leaving 9 bases unmatched. CDR1 and CDR2 from the germline V gene are SGHTA and FQGTGA. CDR3: CASSLYFSGWDEQFF. CDR3 nucleotide sequence: TGTGCCAGCAGCTTATATTTTAGCGGGTGGGATGAGCAGTTCTTC.

This sequence joins TRBV7-2 and TRBJ1-1; TRBD1 might be the D (5 bases). The CDR3 contains 17 residues. The V and J ends lost 2 bases and 4 bases respectively, with 20 bases between them. The germline CDR1 and CDR2 sequences are SGHTA and FQGNSA. CDR3 in amino acids: CASSLKGIVFVGTEAFF. The CDR3 DNA is TGTGCCAGCAGCTTAAAGGGGATTGTTTTCGTGGGCACTGAAGCTTTCTTT.

The chain recombines TRBV5-1 with TRBJ2-5, with 9 nucleotides matching TRBD2. J lost 2 bases, V lost 2 bases, and 4 bases had no gene match. The CDR3 consists of 15 residues. CDR1 is SGHRS, CDR2 YFSETQ, per germline. This CDR3 is CASSFSSGAQETQYF. Here the CDR3 DNA reads TGCGCCAGCAGCTTCTCTAGCGGGGCACAAGAGACCCAGTACTTC.

The V and J genes are TRBV5-4 and TRBJ2-1; TRBD2 agrees at 8 bases. Looked up from germline, CDR1 is SGHNT and CDR2 is YYREEE (reference sequence). The CDR3 is 16 amino acids. V trimming: 2 bases; J trimming: 2 bases; junction bases outside the gene matches: 6. The CDR3 DNA follows: TGTGCCAGCAGCTTCGGGCGGGGGGCCGCCTACAATGAGCAGTTCTTC. Translation: CASSFGRGAAYNEQFF.

The V gene is TRBV6-6, the J gene TRBJ1-2; TRBD1 matches at 11 bases. The germline V gene encodes CDR1 MNHNY and CDR2 SVGAGI (reference sequence). The CDR3 runs 15 residues. After removal of 7 bases from V and 3 bases from J, the junction contained 7 bases not matched to a gene. CDR3 coding DNA: TGTGCCAGCACCCAAGGGACAGGGGGATACTATGGCTACACCTTC. Protein product: CASTQGTGGYYGYTF.